This T cell receptor beta chain was sequenced during a study of technical replicates of blood from several donors. CDR1 and CDR2 from the germline V gene are MRHNA and SNTAGT. J lost 9 bases, V lost 4 bases, and 2 bases had no gene match. The CDR3 sequence is 13 residues long. Only one count was recorded for this clone. TCRdb keeps only in-frame clones here, not all; method: immunoSEQ multiplex PCR. The sample comprises more than 70,000 clones, around 92% of which are singletons, and about 0.27% rests with the top ten. The chain links TRBV6-4 to TRBJ1-5; 11 bases match TRBD1. Sequencing was done on a sample of T cells isolated from PBMCs. This TCR was sampled from a human donor in good health. The CDR3 protein is CASSAGQGGPQHF. The CDR3 DNA sequence: TGTGCCAGCAGTGCGGGACAGGGGGGGCCCCAGCATTTT.